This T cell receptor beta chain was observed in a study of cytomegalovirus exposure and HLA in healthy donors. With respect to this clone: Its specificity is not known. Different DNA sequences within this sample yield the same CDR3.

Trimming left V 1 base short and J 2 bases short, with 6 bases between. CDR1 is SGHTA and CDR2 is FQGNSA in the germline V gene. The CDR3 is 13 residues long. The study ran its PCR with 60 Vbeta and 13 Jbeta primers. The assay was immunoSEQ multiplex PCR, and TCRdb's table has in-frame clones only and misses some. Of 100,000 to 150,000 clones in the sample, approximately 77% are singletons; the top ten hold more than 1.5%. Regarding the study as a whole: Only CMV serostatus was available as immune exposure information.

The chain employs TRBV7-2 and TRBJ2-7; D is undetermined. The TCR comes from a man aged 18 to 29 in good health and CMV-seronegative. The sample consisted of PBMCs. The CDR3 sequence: CASSLVVTYEQYF. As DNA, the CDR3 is TGTGCCAGCAGCTTAGTAGTAACCTACGAGCAGTACTTC.